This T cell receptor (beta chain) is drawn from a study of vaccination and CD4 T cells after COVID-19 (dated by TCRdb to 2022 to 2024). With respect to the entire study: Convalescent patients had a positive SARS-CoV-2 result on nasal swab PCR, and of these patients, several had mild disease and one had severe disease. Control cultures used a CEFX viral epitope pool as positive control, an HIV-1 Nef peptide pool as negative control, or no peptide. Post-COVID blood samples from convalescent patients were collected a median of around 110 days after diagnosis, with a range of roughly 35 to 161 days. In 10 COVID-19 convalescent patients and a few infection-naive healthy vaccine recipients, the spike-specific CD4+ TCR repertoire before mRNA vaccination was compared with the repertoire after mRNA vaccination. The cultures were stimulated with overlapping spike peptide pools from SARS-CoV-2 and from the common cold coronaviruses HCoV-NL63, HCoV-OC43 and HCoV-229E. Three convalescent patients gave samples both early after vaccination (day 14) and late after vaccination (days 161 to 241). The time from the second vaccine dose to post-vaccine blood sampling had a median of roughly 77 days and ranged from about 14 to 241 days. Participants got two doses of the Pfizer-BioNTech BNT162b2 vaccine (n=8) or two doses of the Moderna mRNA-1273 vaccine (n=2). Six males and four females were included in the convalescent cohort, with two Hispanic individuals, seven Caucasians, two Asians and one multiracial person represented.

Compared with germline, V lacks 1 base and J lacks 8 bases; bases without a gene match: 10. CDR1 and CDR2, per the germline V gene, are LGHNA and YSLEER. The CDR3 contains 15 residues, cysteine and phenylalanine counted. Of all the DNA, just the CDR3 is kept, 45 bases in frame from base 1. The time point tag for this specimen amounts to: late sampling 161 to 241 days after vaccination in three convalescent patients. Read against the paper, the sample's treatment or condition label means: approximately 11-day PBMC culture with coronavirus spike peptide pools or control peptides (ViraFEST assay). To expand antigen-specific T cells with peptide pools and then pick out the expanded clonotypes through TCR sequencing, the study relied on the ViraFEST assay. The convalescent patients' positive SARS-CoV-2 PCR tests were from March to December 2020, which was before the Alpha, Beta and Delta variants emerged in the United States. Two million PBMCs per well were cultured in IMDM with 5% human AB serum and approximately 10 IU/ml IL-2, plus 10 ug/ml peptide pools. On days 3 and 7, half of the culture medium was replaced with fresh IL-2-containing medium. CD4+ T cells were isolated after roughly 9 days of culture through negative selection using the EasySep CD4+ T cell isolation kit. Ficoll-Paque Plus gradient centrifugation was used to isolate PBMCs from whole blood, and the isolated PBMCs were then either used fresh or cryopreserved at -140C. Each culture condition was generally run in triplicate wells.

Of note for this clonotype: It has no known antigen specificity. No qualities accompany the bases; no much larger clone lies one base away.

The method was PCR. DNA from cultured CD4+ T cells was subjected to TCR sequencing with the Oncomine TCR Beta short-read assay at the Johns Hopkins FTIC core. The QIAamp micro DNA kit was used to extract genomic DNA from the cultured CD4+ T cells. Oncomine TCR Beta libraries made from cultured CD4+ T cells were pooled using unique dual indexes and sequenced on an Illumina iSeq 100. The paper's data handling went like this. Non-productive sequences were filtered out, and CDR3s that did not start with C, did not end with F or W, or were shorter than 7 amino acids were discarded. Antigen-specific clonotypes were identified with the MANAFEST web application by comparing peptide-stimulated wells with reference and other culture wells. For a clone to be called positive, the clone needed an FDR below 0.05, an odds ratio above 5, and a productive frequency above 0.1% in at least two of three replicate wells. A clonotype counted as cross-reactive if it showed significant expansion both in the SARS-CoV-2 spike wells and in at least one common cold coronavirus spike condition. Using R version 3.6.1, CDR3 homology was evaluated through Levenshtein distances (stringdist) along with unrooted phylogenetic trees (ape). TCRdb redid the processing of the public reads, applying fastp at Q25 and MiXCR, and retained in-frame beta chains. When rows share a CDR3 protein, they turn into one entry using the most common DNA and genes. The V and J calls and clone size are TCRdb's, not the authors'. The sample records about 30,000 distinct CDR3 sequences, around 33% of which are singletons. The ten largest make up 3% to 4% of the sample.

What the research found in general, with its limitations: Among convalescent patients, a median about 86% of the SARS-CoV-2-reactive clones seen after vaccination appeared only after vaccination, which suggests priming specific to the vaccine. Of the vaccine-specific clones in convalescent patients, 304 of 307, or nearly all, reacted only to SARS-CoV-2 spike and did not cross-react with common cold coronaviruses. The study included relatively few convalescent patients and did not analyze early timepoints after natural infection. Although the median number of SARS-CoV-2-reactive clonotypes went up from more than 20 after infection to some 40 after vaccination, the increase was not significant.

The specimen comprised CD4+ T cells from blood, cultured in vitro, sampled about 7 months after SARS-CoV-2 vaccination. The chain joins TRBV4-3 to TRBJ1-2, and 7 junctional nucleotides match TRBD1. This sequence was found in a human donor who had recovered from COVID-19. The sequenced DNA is TGCGCCAGCAGCCAAGGCCTAACAGGGGTCTTGGGCTACACCTTC. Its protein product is CASSQGLTGVLGYTF.